The T cell receptor beta chain described here comes from a study of T cells in localized non-small cell lung cancer. The study's findings and limits: Longer overall survival was seen with higher T cell density measured in blood. Adjacent lung had a median roughly 60 of the 100 largest tumor clones. The highest T cell clonality was in uninvolved adjacent lung, above tumor.

Using immunoSEQ multiplex PCR, the repertoire was profiled, and TCRdb retains in-frame clones only, with some absent. This sample yields 60,000 or so clones, of which roughly 76% are seen a single time; roughly 4.5% belongs to the top ten. Looked up from germline, CDR1 is MNHEY and CDR2 is SMNVEV (reference sequence). This CDR3 spans 12 amino acids. V was clipped by 9 bases and J by 11 bases; unmatched bases: 12. Remarks on this clone: Its antigen remains unknown.

This TCR came from a man aged 35-75 years with stage II lung adenocarcinoma. Specimen: PBMCs, collected before any cancer treatment. V and J are TRBV27 and TRBJ2-7; 8 bases are a match to TRBD2. The CDR3 is CASLGGAGGEYF. CDR3 coding DNA: TGTGCCAGTCTAGGTGGGGCGGGAGGCGAGTACTTC.